These 8 T cell receptor beta chains share one sample of origin, sequenced in a study of blood T cell repertoires in COVID-19 (dated by TCRdb to about 2020). Libraries were constructed by the immunoSEQ multiplex PCR assay. The source is immuneACCESS, and TCRdb retained only in-frame sequences with V and J called. Part of the clones is not carried over; for the studies checked, unresolved V genes explain less than half of this, and the remainder is unexplained. This sample comprises approximately 210,000 clones, just under 85% of them detected only once. Of the sample, approximately 5.1% falls within the top ten clones. The sequencing sample was made of peripheral blood. All receptors come from a woman in her 70s with active or convalescent COVID-19.

The rearrangement joins TRBV30 to TRBJ2-1; perhaps TRBD2 as D (6 bases). This CDR3 is built from 13 residues. Trimming removed 4 bases from V and 1 base from J, with 8 bases in between. Per the germline V gene, CDR1 is GTSNPN and CDR2 is SVGIG (reference sequence). The CDR3 DNA follows: TGTGCCTGGACCCGGGGGTCCTACAATGAGCAGTTCTTC. This sequence encodes CAWTRGSYNEQFF.

The chain has TRBV14 and TRBJ1-1; D remains ambiguous. This CDR3 is 10 amino acids long. Germline-derived CDR1 and CDR2 are SGHDN and FVKESK. Trimming stripped 6 bases from V and 8 bases from J, with 7 bases between. The CDR3 here is CASRLREAFF. DNA of the CDR3: TGTGCCAGCAGGCTCAGGGAAGCTTTCTTT.

This sequence joins TRBV6-5 and TRBJ1-1, with 8 nucleotides matching TRBD1. Germline CDR1 MNHEY, CDR2 SVGAGI. V lost 5 bases to trimming and J lost 5 bases; unmatched junction nucleotides: 10. The CDR3 loop spans 15 amino acids. The CDR3, as DNA: TGTGCCAGCAGTAACCGAGGACAGGGAAATACTGAAGCTTTCTTT. Translated, it gives CASSNRGQGNTEAFF.

The genes are TRBV12-5 and TRBJ2-3; D may be TRBD2 (5 bases). The ends were cut back, 2 bases at V and 3 bases at J, with 12 bases in the middle. This CDR3 has 15 residues. Germline V gene lookup returns CDR1 LGHNT and CDR2 FRNRAP. The CDR3 DNA reads as TGTGCTAGTGGTTTGAGAGGGCCTGATACAGATACGCAGTATTTT. Amino acid sequence: CASGLRGPDTDTQYF.

J is TRBJ2-2 and V is TRBV24-1; 8 bases match TRBD1. This CDR3 comprises 17 residues. V lost 0 bases and J lost 1; bases outside the gene matches: 3. Germline assignment: CDR1 KGHDR and CDR2 SFDVKD. The chain's CDR3 is CATSDLGTGRNTGELFF. The CDR3 DNA sequence: TGTGCCACCAGTGATTTGGGGACAGGTCGGAACACCGGGGAGCTGTTTTTT.

The chain couples TRBV5-1 to TRBJ2-6; no reliable D call. Germline V CDR1 and CDR2: SGHRS, YFSETQ. The CDR3 has 14 amino acids. V lost 7 bases and J 0 bases, leaving 8 bases between the germline ends. The CDR3 region has the DNA TGCGCCAGCGGTCTAGTCTCTGGGGCCAACGTCCTGACTTTC. This gives the protein CASGLVSGANVLTF. Based on the CDR3 plus reference TRBV5-1 and TRBJ2-6, the full variable domain is KAGVTQTPRYLIKTRGQQVTLSCSPISGHRSVSWYQQTPGQGLQFLFEYFSETQRNKGNFPGRFSGRQFSNSRSEMNVSTLELGDSALYLCASGLVSGANVLTFGAGSRLTVL.

This clone turned up a few times. The chain is built from TRBV27 and TRBJ2-6, with TRBD1 identical over 7 bases. Trimming removed 2 bases from V and 0 bases from J; junction bases left unmatched: 7. The CDR3 is 18 residues long. Per the germline V gene, CDR1 is MNHEY and CDR2 is SMNVEV (reference sequence). The CDR3 nucleotides are TGTGCCAGCAGTTTAAGGCAGGGGGTCCGCTCTGGGGCCAACGTCCTGACTTTC. Translating it yields CASSLRQGVRSGANVLTF.

The CDR3 here is CASSPRGVAGAVDTQYF. In DNA, the CDR3 is TGTGCCAGCAGCCCTCGAGGAGTAGCGGGAGCTGTAGATACGCAGTATTTT. The J gene is TRBJ2-3, the V gene TRBV3-1 (or the pseudogene TRBV3-2); TRBD2 matches at 9 bases. Germline V gene sequence: CDR1 LGHDT, CDR2 YNNKEL (reference sequence). V gave up 4 bases and J gave up 5 bases; unmatched junction bases: 13. This CDR3 comprises 17 residues.